This entry lists 29 T cell receptor beta chains sequenced from one sample in a study of blood T cell repertoires in COVID-19. The data were produced by immunoSEQ multiplex PCR, yet TCRdb's version contains in-frame clones alone and is incomplete. The sample includes 130,000 or so clones, roughly 80% of them seen just once. The sample consisted of peripheral blood. Source of these receptors: a woman of 80 years or more with acute or convalescent COVID-19.

The chain couples TRBV25-1 to TRBJ1-1, with a possible D match to TRBD1 (5 bases). This CDR3 has 15 amino acids. Germline lookup yields CDR1 MGHDK and CDR2 SYGVNS. V lost 4 bases to trimming and J lost 1 base, with 13 bases between them. The chain's CDR3 is CASSGTLGQNTEAFF. The CDR3, as DNA: TGTGCCAGCAGTGGAACTTTAGGACAGAACACTGAAGCTTTCTTT.

The gene calls are TRBV16 and TRBJ1-4; the match to TRBD1 covers 8 bases. This CDR3 region has 16 residues. The V gene end was trimmed by 2 bases and the J gene end by 8 bases; junction bases not matched to a gene: 10. Germline assignment: CDR1 KGHSY and CDR2 FQNENV. The CDR3 loop reads CASSQLLGRGREKLFF. CDR3 coding DNA: TGTGCCAGCAGCCAACTCCTGGGCAGGGGGCGCGAAAAACTGTTTTTT.

The V call is TRBV5-8, the J call TRBJ1-5; TRBD1 might be the D (5 bases). Trimming cost V 1 base and J 0 bases, with 11 bases left between them. The CDR3 totals 16 residues. CDR1 and CDR2 (germline): SGHTS, YDEGEE. CDR3 sequence: CASSLWAGNSNQPQHF. CDR3 DNA: TGTGCCAGCAGCTTGTGGGCAGGGAATAGCAATCAGCCCCAGCATTTT.

This sequence joins TRBV2 and TRBJ1-2; D remains ambiguous. The germline V and J ends were trimmed by 4 bases and 6 bases, with 12 bases remaining between them. The CDR3 spans 13 residues. In germline, CDR1 is SNHLY, CDR2 FYNNEI. CDR3 sequence (DNA): TGTGCCAGCAGTGTATTCGGGTCAAATGGCTACACCTTC. This codes for CASSVFGSNGYTF.

The gene calls are TRBV9 and TRBJ2-3; D not certain. Germline lookup yields CDR1 SGDLS and CDR2 YYNGEE. The CDR3 has 17 residues. Between the trimmed V and J ends, which lost 1 base and 1 base, there was a span of 16 bases. The CDR3 region is CASSVLNGLPGTDTQYF. In DNA, the CDR3 is TGTGCCAGCAGCGTATTAAATGGTCTACCGGGCACAGATACGCAGTATTTT. The full variable domain, its missing parts supplied by reference TRBV9 and TRBJ2-3, is DSGVTQTPKHLITATGQRVTLRCSPRSGDLSVYWYQQSLDQGLQFLIQYYNGEERAKGNILERFSAQQFPDLHSELNLSSLELGDSALYFCASSVLNGLPGTDTQYFGPGTRLTVL.

This clone was counted between two and nine times. V gene TRBV7-9 combines with J gene TRBJ1-4; D possibly corresponds to TRBD1 (6 bases). Germline CDR1 SEHNR, CDR2 FQNEAQ (reference sequence). The CDR3 has 14 residues. V lost 2 bases to trimming and J lost 8 bases, with 12 bases between them. CDR3 loop: CASSLTQGKEKLFF. The CDR3 region has the DNA TGTGCCAGCAGCTTAACACAGGGTAAAGAAAAACTGTTTTTT.

This clone was seen once. The rearrangement uses TRBV3-1 (or the pseudogene TRBV3-2) and TRBJ1-5, with D unclear. There are 14 residues in the CDR3. Germline V gene sequence: CDR1 LGHDT, CDR2 YNNKEL (reference sequence). Trimming shortened V by 1 base and J by 7 bases, and 11 bases separated the two germline ends. For the CDR3, the DNA is TGTGCCAGCAGCCAAGGAGGTGGGAGGCAGCCCCAGCATTTT. Translation gives CASSQGGGRQPQHF.

This clone occurred a few times. This rearrangement joins TRBV6-5 to TRBJ1-3; 9 bases are shared with TRBD1. With V trimmed by 6 bases and J by 7 bases, 4 bases remained unmatched. CDR1 and CDR2 from the germline V gene are MNHEY and SVGAGI. The CDR3 has 13 residues. CDR3 region: CASSRDRENTIYF. CDR3 nucleotides: TGTGCCAGCAGCCGGGACAGGGAGAACACCATATATTTT.

This chain uses TRBV10-3 with TRBJ2-3; 12 positions match TRBD2. From germline, CDR1 is ENHRY and CDR2 SYGVKD. CDR3 length: 16 residues. Trimming removed 6 bases from V and 3 bases from J; junction bases left unmatched: 7. Here the CDR3 DNA reads TGTGCCATCAGGGTGACTAGCGGGGGAACAACAGATACGCAGTATTTT. This gives the protein CAIRVTSGGTTDTQYF.

This clone was found a few times. The V call is TRBV9, the J call TRBJ1-4; possible D gene TRBD1, 6 bases. Trimming removed 2 bases at V and 4 bases at J, with 12 bases between. This CDR3 contains 15 residues. The V gene's germline CDR1 is SGDLS and CDR2 YYNGEE. The CDR3 loop reads CASSVRGARNEKLFF. CDR3 coding DNA: TGTGCCAGCAGCGTTCGGGGGGCCCGTAATGAAAAACTGTTTTTT.

The chain carries TRBV7-2 and TRBJ1-2, with D possibly matching TRBD1 (6 bases). Per germline, CDR1 SGHTA and CDR2 FQGNSA. V was clipped by 9 bases and J by 7 bases, with 24 bases between them. CDR3 length: 15 amino acids. CDR3 loop: CASELQGNPVGGYTF. CDR3 bases: TGTGCCAGTGAACTCCAGGGGAACCCTGTTGGTGGCTACACCTTC.

The chain recombines TRBV7-9 with TRBJ1-4; D not certain. CDR3 length: 16 residues. The V end lost 6 bases, the J end lost 0 bases, and 14 bases lay between the germline ends. Per the germline V gene, CDR1 is SEHNR and CDR2 is FQNEAQ (reference sequence). The CDR3 DNA is TGTGCCAGCAGTCTTTCCCCCAGCGCAACTAATGAAAAACTGTTTTTT. It yields the protein CASSLSPSATNEKLFF.

The V and J genes are TRBV21-1 and TRBJ1-2; the table's D call, TRBD1, was not checked against the DNA. TRBV21-1 is recorded as a pseudogene. There are 15 residues in the CDR3. The CDR3 DNA reads TGTGCCAGCACATCTAAAACAGGGGTGGAGGATGGCTACACCTTC. Its protein product is CASTSKTGVEDGYTF.

This clone was detected only a few times. This chain connects TRBV7-2 to TRBJ2-2, with TRBD2 matching over 7 bases. CDR1 and CDR2 (germline): SGHTA, FQGNSA. The ends lost 5 bases at V and 4 bases at J; junction bases unmatched: 10. The CDR3 is 16 amino acids. CDR3 amino acids: CASSGEAGETTGELFF. CDR3 DNA sequence: TGTGCCAGCAGCGGAGAGGCGGGGGAGACCACCGGGGAGCTGTTTTTT.

The rearrangement uses TRBV5-5 and TRBJ1-2, with TRBD1 as a possible D gene (5 bases). With 4 bases removed from V and 3 bases from J, the gap between germline ends came to 13 bases. This CDR3 spans 14 amino acids. Germline CDR1 reads SGHKS; CDR2 reads YYEKEE (reference sequence). The CDR3 sequence: CASSLTQEYYGYTF. In DNA, the CDR3 is TGTGCCAGCAGCCTTACACAGGAGTACTATGGCTACACCTTC.

The chain joins TRBV6-5 to TRBJ1-6, with D hard to call. Germline assignment: CDR1 MNHEY and CDR2 SVGAGI. The CDR3 spans 13 residues. V was pared by 4 bases and J by 8 bases, with 9 bases between. CDR3 region: CASSSREDSPLHF. For the CDR3, the DNA is TGTGCCAGCAGTTCCCGCGAGGATTCACCCCTCCACTTT.

In DNA, the CDR3 is TGTGCCTGGAGTGTACTTTGGCGGGGGCCTTCGAACACCGGGGAGCTGTTTTTT. Protein: CAWSVLWRGPSNTGELFF. This chain uses TRBV30 with TRBJ2-2, with D possibly matching TRBD2 (7 bases). V shed 0 bases and J shed 0 bases, with 17 bases lying between them. CDR3 length: 18 amino acids. Germline values: CDR1 GTSNPN, CDR2 SVGIG (reference sequence).

J is TRBJ1-5 and V is TRBV19; no reliable D call. Per the germline V gene, CDR1 is LNHDA and CDR2 is SQIVND (reference sequence). Trimming cost V 1 base and J 3 bases, with 10 bases left between them. This CDR3 is built from 15 residues. CDR3 sequence (DNA): TGTGCCAGTAGTATAGTAGGAGGTTTCAATCAGCCCCAGCATTTT. Its translation is CASSIVGGFNQPQHF.

The chain combines TRBV7-2 with TRBJ2-3; no clear D. The germline V gene has CDR1 SGHTA and CDR2 FQGNSA. Between the trimmed V and J ends, which lost 2 bases and 4 bases, there was a span of 4 bases. The CDR3 length is 12 residues. CDR3 DNA sequence: TGTGCCAGCAGCTTATTCTCAGATACGCAGTATTTT. Encoded protein: CASSLFSDTQYF.

V usage is TRBV6-6 and J usage is TRBJ1-3, with 7 bases matching TRBD1. The CDR3 covers 15 residues. The V gene end was trimmed by 5 bases and the J gene end by 0 bases; junction bases not matched to a gene: 4. From germline, CDR1 is MNHNY and CDR2 SVGAGI (reference sequence). In DNA, the CDR3 is TGTGCCAGCAGTCTACAGGGGAGCTCTGGAAACACCATATATTTT. It specifies CASSLQGSSGNTIYF.

This clone was seen more than once but under ten times. V is TRBV5-1 and J is TRBJ1-1, with 8 positions matching TRBD1. Trimming removed 4 bases from V and 7 bases from J; junction bases left unmatched: 12. The germline V gene encodes CDR1 SGHRS and CDR2 YFSETQ. The CDR3 is 15 residues long. The CDR3 bases are TGCGCCAGCAGCCCACGAGGACAGGGTGTTAATGAAGCTTTCTTT. It translates to CASSPRGQGVNEAFF.

The sample holds one count of this clone. Other DNA sequences in the sample encode the same CDR3. The rearrangement uses TRBV9 and TRBJ2-5; D may be TRBD1 (5 bases). Trimming cost V 0 bases and J 2 bases, with 8 bases left between them. The CDR3 extends over 14 amino acids. Germline CDR1 reads SGDLS; CDR2 reads YYNGEE. The CDR3 DNA follows: TGTGCCAGCAGCGTAGGTGGGGCACAAGAGACCCAGTACTTC. Its protein product is CASSVGGAQETQYF.

V and J are TRBV14 and TRBJ2-3, with no clear D. Trimming removed 4 bases at V and 0 bases at J, with 11 bases between. The CDR3 has 15 amino acids. The germline gives CDR1 SGHDN, CDR2 FVKESK. The CDR3 DNA is TGTGCCAGCAGCCCCACGCGCACCAGCACAGATACGCAGTATTTT. Protein product: CASSPTRTSTDTQYF.

The chain employs TRBV7-9 and TRBJ1-4; tentatively, D is TRBD1 (5 bases). Germline-derived CDR1 and CDR2 are SEHNR and FQNEAQ (reference sequence). The germline V and J ends were trimmed by 5 bases and 8 bases, with 12 bases remaining between them. This CDR3 contains 13 residues. This CDR3 is CASSPTGLEKLFF. The CDR3, as DNA: TGTGCCAGCAGCCCCACAGGCCTAGAAAAACTGTTTTTT. The variable domain in full, completed from reference TRBV7-9 and TRBJ1-4, reads DTGVSQNPRHKITKRGQNVTFRCDPISEHNRLYWYRQTLGQGPEFLTYFQNEAQLEKSRLLSDRFSAERPKGSFSTLEIQRTEQGDSAMYLCASSPTGLEKLFFGSGTQLSVL.

The chain employs TRBV13 and TRBJ2-7; no reliable D call. CDR1 and CDR2 (germline): PRHDT, FYEKMQ (reference sequence). V dropped 5 bases and J dropped 3 bases, with 11 bases sitting between them. The CDR3 spans 13 residues. This chain's CDR3 is CASSPADNYEQYF. CDR3 nucleotides: TGTGCCAGCAGCCCTGCAGACAACTACGAGCAGTACTTC.

The genes are TRBV5-1 and TRBJ2-1; 8 bases fit TRBD2. V lost 4 bases to trimming and J lost 0 bases; unmatched junction nucleotides: 3. This CDR3 contains 15 residues. CDR1 is SGHRS and CDR2 is YFSETQ in the germline V gene. The CDR3 loop is CASSNSGDSYNEQFF. The CDR3 nucleotides are TGCGCCAGCAGCAATAGCGGGGACTCCTACAATGAGCAGTTCTTC. Full variable domain (rest looked up from reference TRBV5-1 and TRBJ2-1): KAGVTQTPRYLIKTRGQQVTLSCSPISGHRSVSWYQQTPGQGLQFLFEYFSETQRNKGNFPGRFSGRQFSNSRSEMNVSTLELGDSALYLCASSNSGDSYNEQFFGPGTRLTVL.

This sequence joins TRBV19 and TRBJ2-3; TRBD2 aligns across 8 bases. Germline CDR1 reads LNHDA; CDR2 reads SQIVND (reference sequence). With V trimmed by 6 bases and J by 2 bases, 7 bases remained unmatched. This CDR3 has 15 amino acids. The CDR3 here is CASRRSGSNTDTQYF. The CDR3 bases are TGTGCCAGTAGACGGAGCGGGAGTAACACAGATACGCAGTATTTT.

This clone came up a few times. The chain joins TRBV2 to TRBJ1-5; weak D call: TRBD1 (6 bases). Germline assignment: CDR1 SNHLY and CDR2 FYNNEI. The CDR3 has 15 residues. V lost 1 base and J 7 bases, leaving 14 bases between the germline ends. The CDR3 sequence: CASSEGRDIHQPQHF. The DNA for the CDR3 is TGTGCCAGCAGTGAAGGTCGGGACATACACCAGCCCCAGCATTTT.

V gene TRBV7-9 combines with J gene TRBJ1-2, with 11 positions matching TRBD1. The CDR3 is made up of 18 amino acids. Germline V gene data show CDR1 as SEHNR and CDR2 as FQNEAQ (reference sequence). V lost 5 bases, J lost 5 bases, and 16 bases stayed unmatched. CDR3 in amino acids: CASSPYGQGAGAGYGYTF. The CDR3 region has the DNA TGTGCCAGCAGCCCGTACGGACAGGGGGCTGGGGCGGGTTATGGCTACACCTTC.